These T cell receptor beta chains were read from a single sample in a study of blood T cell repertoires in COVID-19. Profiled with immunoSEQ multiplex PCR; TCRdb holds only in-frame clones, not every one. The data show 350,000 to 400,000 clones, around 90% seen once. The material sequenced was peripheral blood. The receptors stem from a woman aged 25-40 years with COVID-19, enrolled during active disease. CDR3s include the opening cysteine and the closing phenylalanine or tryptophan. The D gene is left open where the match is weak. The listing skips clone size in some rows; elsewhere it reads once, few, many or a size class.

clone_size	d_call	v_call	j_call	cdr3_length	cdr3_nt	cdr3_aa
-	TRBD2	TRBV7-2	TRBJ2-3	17	TGTGCCAGCAGCTCTGGGACTAGCGGTAGTTTCACAGATACGCAGTATTTT	CASSSGTSGSFTDTQYF
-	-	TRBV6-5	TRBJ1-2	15	TGTGCCAGCAGTCGGGGAGGGAGGTTTAACTATGGCTACACCTTC	CASSRGGRFNYGYTF
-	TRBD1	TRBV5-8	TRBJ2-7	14	TGTGCCAGCAGCAGGACCGGGACAGTCACCGAGCAGTACTTC	CASSRTGTVTEQYF
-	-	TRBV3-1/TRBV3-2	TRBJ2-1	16	TGTGCCAGCAGCCAGAGTCTCGAGCGGCCGAACAATGAGCAGTTCTTC	CASSQSLERPNNEQFF
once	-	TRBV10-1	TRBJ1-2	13	TGCGCCAGCAGTGAGAACAGGAACTATGGCTACACCTTC	CASSENRNYGYTF
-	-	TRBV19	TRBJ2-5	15	TGTGCCAGTAGTATAGCCCCGGATAGCGGTGGGACCCAGTACTTC	CASSIAPDSGGTQYF
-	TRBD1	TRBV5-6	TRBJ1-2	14	TGTGCCAGCAGCTTGGGGACAGGGAACTATGGCTACACCTTC	CASSLGTGNYGYTF
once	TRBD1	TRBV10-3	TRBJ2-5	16	TGTGCCATCAGTGCCGACAGGGGGCGCGGGCAAGAGACCCAGTACTTC	CAISADRGRGQETQYF
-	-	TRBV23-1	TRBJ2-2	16	TGCGCCAGCAGTCAAGTCCTAATCGCGAACACCGGGGAGCTGTTTTTT	CASSQVLIANTGELFF
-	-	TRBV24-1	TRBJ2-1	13	TGTGCCACCAGTGATGAGGGCTTGAATGAGCAGTTCTTC	CATSDEGLNEQFF
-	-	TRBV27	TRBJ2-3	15	TGTGCCAGCAGCTTACAGGGTAGTAGCACAGATACGCAGTATTTT	CASSLQGSSTDTQYF
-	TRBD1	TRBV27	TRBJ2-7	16	TGTGCCAGCAGTTTTGAGTGGACAGGGTGGGGGAGCGAGCAGTACTTC	CASSFEWTGWGSEQYF
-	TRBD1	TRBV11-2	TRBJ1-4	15	TGTGCCAGCAGCGCTAAGGGGGCTTTGTACGAAAAACTGTTTTTT	CASSAKGALYEKLFF
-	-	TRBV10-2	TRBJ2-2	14	TGCGCCAGCATCCCGGACTGGAACACCGGGGAGCTGTTTTTT	CASIPDWNTGELFF
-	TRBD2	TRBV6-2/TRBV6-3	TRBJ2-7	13	TGTGCCAGCAGTTACGCCGCCGGGGGGGAGCAGTACTTC	CASSYAAGGEQYF
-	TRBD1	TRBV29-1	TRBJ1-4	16	TGCAGCGTTGAAGTGGGACAGGGGGCAACTAATGAAAAACTGTTTTTT	CSVEVGQGATNEKLFF
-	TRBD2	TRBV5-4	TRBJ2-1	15	TGTGCCAGCAGCTTGGGGCTAGCGGGTCGAAATGAGCAGTTCTTC	CASSLGLAGRNEQFF
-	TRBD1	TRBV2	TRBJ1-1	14	TGTGCCAGCAGCCGAGGACAGGGGAGTACTGAAGCTTTCTTT	CASSRGQGSTEAFF
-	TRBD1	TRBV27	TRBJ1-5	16	TGTGCCAGCAGTTTATCAGGACAGGGCCCAAATCAGCCCCAGCATTTT	CASSLSGQGPNQPQHF
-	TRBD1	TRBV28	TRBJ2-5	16	TGTGCCAGCATTTCCGGACAGGGGGCGTACAAAGAGACCCAGTACTTC	CASISGQGAYKETQYF
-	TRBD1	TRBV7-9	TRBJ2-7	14	TGTGCCAGCAGTTCCGGGACAGGGGTTGACGAGCAGTACTTC	CASSSGTGVDEQYF
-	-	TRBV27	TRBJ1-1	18	TGTGCCAGCAGAGAGGTCGGCGTGGTGGGGGGGACGAGCACTGAAGCTTTCTTT	CASREVGVVGGTSTEAFF
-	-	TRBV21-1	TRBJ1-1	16	TGTGCCAGCAGCACCGTTACAAAAACAGGGGACACTGAAGCTTTCTTT	CASSTVTKTGDTEAFF
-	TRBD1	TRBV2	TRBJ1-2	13	TGTGCCAGCGAGGACAGGGGAAGTACTGGCTACACCTTC	CASEDRGSTGYTF
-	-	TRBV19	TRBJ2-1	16	TGTGCCAGTAGTATAGCCGGGGGAGCAAGCTACAATGAGCAGTTCTTC	CASSIAGGASYNEQFF
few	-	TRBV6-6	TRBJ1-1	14	TGTGCCAGCAGTTACTCGGCGGGTAGGACTGAAGCTTTCTTT	CASSYSAGRTEAFF
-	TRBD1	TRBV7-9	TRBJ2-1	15	TGTGCCAGCAGCTTAGACGGGGACAGCTACAATGAGCAGTTCTTC	CASSLDGDSYNEQFF
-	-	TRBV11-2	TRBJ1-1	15	TGTGCCAGCAGCCCCTACAGGGTGCGGAACACTGAAGCTTTCTTT	CASSPYRVRNTEAFF
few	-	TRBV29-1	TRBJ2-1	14	TGCAGCGTTGAGACAACTCACCTGTACAATGAGCAGTTCTTC	CSVETTHLYNEQFF
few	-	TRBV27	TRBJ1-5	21	TGTGCCAGCAGTTTTACGAGGGTAGTCCAGGGGCGCCGATATAGCAATCAGCCCCAGCATTTT	CASSFTRVVQGRRYSNQPQHF
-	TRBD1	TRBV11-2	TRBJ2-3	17	TGTGCCAGCAGCTTAGATTTGGGTGGACAGGGGACAGATACGCAGTATTTT	CASSLDLGGQGTDTQYF
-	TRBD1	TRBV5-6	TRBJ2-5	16	TGTGCCAGCAGCTTGGCCGGATGGACAGGGGGTAAAACCCAGTACTTC	CASSLAGWTGGKTQYF
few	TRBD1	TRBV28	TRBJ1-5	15	TGTGCCAGCAGCACACCCCAGGGGGTCTATCAGCCCCAGCATTTT	CASSTPQGVYQPQHF
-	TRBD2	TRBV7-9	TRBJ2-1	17	TGTGCCAGCAGCGACCAGACTAGCGGGATGACCCACAATGAGCAGTTCTTC	CASSDQTSGMTHNEQFF
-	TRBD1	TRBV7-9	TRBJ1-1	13	TGTGCCAGCAGCTGGGGACAGGGGTTGGGAGCTTTCTTT	CASSWGQGLGAFF
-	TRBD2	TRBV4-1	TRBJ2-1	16	TGCGCCAGCAGCCAGGGACTAGCGGGACCCTACAATGAGCAGTTCTTC	CASSQGLAGPYNEQFF
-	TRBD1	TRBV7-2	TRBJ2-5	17	TGTGCCAGCAGCTTACAAACCGGGACAGGGATCGGTGGGACCCAGTACTTC	CASSLQTGTGIGGTQYF
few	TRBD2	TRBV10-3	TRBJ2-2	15	TGTGCCATCAGTGACCGACTAGCCGCCACCGGGGAGCTGTTTTTT	CAISDRLAATGELFF
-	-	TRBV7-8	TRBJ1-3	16	TGTGCCAGCAGCCCCACCCAGACAGGTCCTGGAAACACCATATATTTT	CASSPTQTGPGNTIYF
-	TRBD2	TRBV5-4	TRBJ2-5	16	TGTGCCAGCAGCCCCGAATGGGGGGGGTACCAAGAGACCCAGTACTTC	CASSPEWGGYQETQYF
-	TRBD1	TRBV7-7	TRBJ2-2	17	TGTGCTAGCAGCTTAGCCGGGGACAGGGGACTCCCCGGGGAGCTGTTTTTT	CASSLAGDRGLPGELFF
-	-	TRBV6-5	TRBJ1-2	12	TGTGCCAGCAGGAGGGCAGGCGAGGGCTACACCTTC	CASRRAGEGYTF
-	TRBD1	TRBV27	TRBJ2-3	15	TGTGCCAGCAGACGCCCAGGACAGGGAACAGATACGCAGTATTTT	CASRRPGQGTDTQYF
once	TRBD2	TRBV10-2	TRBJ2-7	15	TGCGCCAGCAGTCGTAGCGGGGAGAGATCCTACGAGCAGTACTTC	CASSRSGERSYEQYF
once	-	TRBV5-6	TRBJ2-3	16	TGTGCCAGCAGCTTGCGAGAGACTCTCCAATCCGATACGCAGTATTTT	CASSLRETLQSDTQYF
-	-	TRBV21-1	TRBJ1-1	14	TGTGCCAGCAGCAAAGGGACAGGGAAGACTGAAGCTTTCTTT	CASSKGTGKTEAFF
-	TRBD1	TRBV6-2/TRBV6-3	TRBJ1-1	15	TGTGCCAGCAGTTCGCCAGGGGGACGTTTAACTGAAGCTTTCTTT	CASSSPGGRLTEAFF
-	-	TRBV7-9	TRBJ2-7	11	TGTGCCAGCAGCTTATCCCGGGAGCAGTACTTC	CASSLSREQYF
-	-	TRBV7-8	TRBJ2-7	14	TGTGCCAGCAGCCCTGAGGGGGGGAGGTACGAGCAGTACTTC	CASSPEGGRYEQYF
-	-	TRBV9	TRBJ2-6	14	TGTGCCAGCAGCCCCTTTTCCTGGGCCAACGTCCTGACTTTC	CASSPFSWANVLTF
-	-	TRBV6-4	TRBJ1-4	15	TGTGCCAGCAGACACACGGGACACGATAATGAAAAACTGTTTTTT	CASRHTGHDNEKLFF
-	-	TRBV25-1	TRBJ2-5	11	TGTGCCAGCAGCCCGGGGGAGACCCAGTACTTC	CASSPGETQYF
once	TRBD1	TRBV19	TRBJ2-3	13	TGTGCCAGTACTAATCAACGGACAGGGGAGACATATTTT	CASTNQRTGETYF